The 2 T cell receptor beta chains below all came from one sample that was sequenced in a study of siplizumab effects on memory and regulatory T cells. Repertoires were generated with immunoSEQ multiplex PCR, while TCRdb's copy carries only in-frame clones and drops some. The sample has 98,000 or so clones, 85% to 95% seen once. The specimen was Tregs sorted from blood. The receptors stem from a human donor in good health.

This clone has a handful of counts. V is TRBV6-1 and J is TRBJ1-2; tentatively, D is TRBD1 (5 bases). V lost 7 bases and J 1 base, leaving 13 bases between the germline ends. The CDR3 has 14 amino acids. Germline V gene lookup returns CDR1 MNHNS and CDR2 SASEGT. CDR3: CASILTVGNYGYTF. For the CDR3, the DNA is TGTGCCAGCATTCTGACAGTCGGTAACTATGGCTACACCTTC.

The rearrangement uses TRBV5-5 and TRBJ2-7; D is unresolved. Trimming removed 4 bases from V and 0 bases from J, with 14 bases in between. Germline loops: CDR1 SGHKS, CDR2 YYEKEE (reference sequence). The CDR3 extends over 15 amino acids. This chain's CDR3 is CASSPDGRSSYEQYF. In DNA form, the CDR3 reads TGTGCCAGCAGCCCGGACGGCCGAAGCTCCTACGAGCAGTACTTC.